This is a list of T cell receptor beta chains from one sample in a study of T cell repertoires in cytomegalovirus infection. TCRdb processed the reads anew with MiXCR; each CDR3 protein has one entry. The data hold 150,000 or so distinct CDR3 sequences, with 6.5% observed a single time. The sample taken for sequencing was PBMCs. Source of these receptors: a human donor in good health (CMV status not recorded). Some clones in this sample may be carry-over from other donors' samples. The CDR3 runs from the conserved cysteine through the conserved F or W. A D gene is named only where the DNA matches it firmly. Some rows mark clone size as missing; the rest say once, few, many or name a class of expanded clone.

J | D | length | V | size | CDR3 | DNA
TRBJ2-7 | - | 12 | TRBV5-6 | many | CASRQDGYEQYF | TGTGCCAGCAGACAAGACGGCTACGAGCAGTACTTC
TRBJ1-2 | - | 13 | TRBV10-3 | many | CAISESVPYGYTF | TGTGCCATCAGTGAGTCAGTGCCGTATGGCTACACCTTC
TRBJ2-1 | - | 16 | TRBV3-1 | - | CASSPDWSSLYDEQFF | TGTGCCAGCAGCCCGGACTGGAGTTCCCTTTACGATGAGCAGTTCTTC
TRBJ1-1 | - | 12 | TRBV10-2 | few | CASGPKNTEAFF | TGCGCCAGCGGACCGAAGAACACTGAAGCTTTCTTT
TRBJ2-3 | TRBD2 | 16 | TRBV6-1 | - | CASSELAGGGTDTQYF | TGTGCCAGCAGTGAACTGGCGGGGGGCGGCACAGATACGCAGTATTTT
TRBJ1-1 | - | 13 | TRBV7-2 | many | CASSPRRGEVAFF | TGTGCCAGCAGCCCCAGGAGGGGCGAGGTGGCTTTCTTT
TRBJ2-7 | - | 14 | TRBV6-8 | - | CASSYSGRGYEQYF | TGTGCCAGCAGTTACAGCGGCAGGGGCTACGAGCAGTACTTC
TRBJ2-2 | - | 14 | TRBV12-3/TRBV12-4 | many | CASSLLSNTGELFF | TGTGCCAGCAGTTTATTATCGAACACCGGGGAGCTGTTTTTT
TRBJ1-5 | - | 14 | TRBV4-3 | - | CASSQATSNQPQHF | TGCGCCAGCAGCCAAGCAACTAGCAATCAGCCCCAGCATTTT
TRBJ1-1 | - | 13 | TRBV6-6 | many | CASSLDVNTEAFF | TGTGCCAGCAGTCTGGACGTTAACACTGAAGCTTTCTTT
TRBJ2-3 | TRBD2 | 15 | TRBV7-2 | many | CASSLVRGNTDTQYF | TGTGCCAGCAGCTTAGTGCGGGGGAACACAGATACGCAGTATTTT
TRBJ2-1 | - | 15 | TRBV7-2 | many | CASSLFKGAYNEQFF | TGTGCCAGCAGCTTATTTAAGGGGGCCTACAATGAGCAGTTCTTC
TRBJ2-3 | - | 14 | TRBV7-2 | many | CASSLPGLANTQYF | TGTGCCAGCAGCTTACCAGGGCTTGCTAATACGCAGTATTTT
TRBJ1-2 | - | 14 | TRBV12-3/TRBV12-4 | many | CASSLGHTESGYTF | TGTGCCAGCAGTTTAGGTCACACGGAAAGTGGCTACACCTTC
TRBJ2-5 | - | 15 | TRBV25-1 | many | CASSEFGTKEETQYF | TGTGCCAGCAGTGAATTTGGGACGAAAGAAGAGACCCAGTACTTC
TRBJ1-1 | - | 15 | TRBV7-6 | many | CASSLTPLPNTEAFF | TGTGCCAGCAGCCTCACGCCGCTCCCCAACACTGAAGCTTTCTTT
TRBJ2-5 | - | 12 | TRBV7-3 | many | CASTRTEETQYF | TGTGCCAGCACCCGGACAGAAGAGACCCAGTACTTC
TRBJ2-3 | TRBD2 | 15 | TRBV4-1 | many | CASSLGLANTDTQYF | TGCGCCAGCAGCCTGGGACTAGCAAACACAGATACGCAGTATTTT
TRBJ2-1 | TRBD2 | 16 | TRBV7-2 | many | CASSSSTSGGHNEQFF | TGTGCCAGCAGCTCGTCCACTAGCGGGGGCCACAATGAGCAGTTCTTC
TRBJ1-2 | - | 13 | TRBV19 | many | CAGPKLRGPGYTF | TGTGCCGGTCCTAAGCTGAGAGGCCCCGGCTACACCTTC
TRBJ1-6 | - | 15 | TRBV3-1 | few | CASSQDGTGPSPLHF | TGTGCCAGCAGCCAAGATGGTACAGGGCCTTCACCCCTCCACTTT
TRBJ2-3 | - | 16 | TRBV7-2 | many | CASSRRRLASTDTQYF | TGTGCCAGCAGCCGGAGGAGATTAGCTAGCACAGATACGCAGTATTTT
TRBJ1-6 | - | 15 | TRBV20-1 | - | CSARVRGPVGSPLHF | TGCAGTGCCAGGGTCCGAGGGCCTGTGGGTTCACCCCTCCACTTT
TRBJ1-1 | TRBD1 | 20 | TRBV7-9 | many | CASSLRGGQGFGRRNTEAFF | TGTGCCAGCAGCTTGAGGGGGGGACAGGGGTTCGGAAGGAGGAACACTGAAGCTTTCTTT
TRBJ1-1 | - | 15 | TRBV2 | - | CASNRVGGGNTEAFF | TGTGCCAGCAACCGAGTAGGGGGGGGGAACACTGAAGCTTTCTTT
TRBJ2-2 | TRBD1 | 16 | TRBV4-2 | many | CASSHEGQGNTGELFF | TGTGCCAGCAGCCATGAGGGACAGGGGAACACCGGGGAGCTGTTTTTT